Presented here are 8 T cell receptor beta chains from one specimen sequenced in a study of PD-L1 blockade in urothelial cancer. Time point reported: peripheral blood 6 weeks after treatment start. TCRdb's copy holds only in-frame clones and misses some; the assay was immunoSEQ multiplex PCR. Of about 120,000 clones listed, around 89% were seen once; the top ten hold 1.5% to 2%. The sequenced sample was PBMCs, obtained around atezolizumab (anti-PD-L1) treatment. The receptors originated from a man aged 55 to 70 with urothelial cancer.

The rearrangement joins TRBV7-9 to TRBJ1-1; D is possibly TRBD1 (5 bases). The V end was cut by 4 bases, the J end by 7 bases, with 10 bases between. The CDR3 consists of 12 residues. Germline values: CDR1 SEHNR, CDR2 FQNEAQ (reference sequence). CDR3 residues: CASSSDSIEAFF. The CDR3 nucleotides are TGTGCCAGCAGCTCCGACAGCATTGAAGCTTTCTTT. The complete variable domain, with remaining parts taken from reference TRBV7-9 and TRBJ1-1, reads DTGVSQNPRHKITKRGQNVTFRCDPISEHNRLYWYRQTLGQGPEFLTYFQNEAQLEKSRLLSDRFSAERPKGSFSTLEIQRTEQGDSAMYLCASSSDSIEAFFGQGTRLTVV.

The V gene is TRBV10-3, the J gene TRBJ2-2, with 9 bases fitting TRBD2. Germline trimming cut 7 bases from V and 4 bases from J; bases unmatched to any gene: 7. CDR3 length: 15 residues. Germline assignment: CDR1 ENHRY and CDR2 SYGVKD. DNA for the CDR3: TGTGCCATCAAAAATAGCGGGAGTGGCACCGGGGAGCTGTTTTTT. Amino acids: CAIKNSGSGTGELFF.

This chain uses TRBV7-3 with TRBJ2-1; D might be TRBD1 (6 bases). Germline assignment: CDR1 SGHTA and CDR2 FQGTGA. Trimming took off 5 bases at V and 9 bases at J, with 17 bases between the two ends. CDR3 length equals 14 residues. The CDR3 nucleotides are TGTGCCAGCAGCCGGGACACCGCCGTAGGTGAGCAGTTCTTC. It codes for CASSRDTAVGEQFF.

The CDR3 nucleotides read TGTGCCAGCAGTTACGAGGGCTTGGGGTTCCAGTACTTC. As protein: CASSYEGLGFQYF. The V and J genes are TRBV6-6 and TRBJ2-5, with D possibly matching TRBD2 (5 bases). The ends were cut back, 2 bases at V and 10 bases at J, with 14 bases in the middle. Germline loops: CDR1 MNHNY, CDR2 SVGAGI (reference sequence). The CDR3 covers 13 residues.

V usage is TRBV7-9 and J usage is TRBJ1-5, with 10 bases aligning to TRBD1. CDR1 and CDR2 from the germline V gene are SEHNR and FQNEAQ (reference sequence). The ends lost 5 bases at V and 5 bases at J; junction bases unmatched: 6. This CDR3 is 15 amino acids long. CDR3 bases: TGTGCCAGCAGCCAAGGACAGGGGGAGGATCAGCCCCAGCATTTT. It codes for CASSQGQGEDQPQHF. Full variable domain (rest looked up from reference TRBV7-9 and TRBJ1-5): DTGVSQNPRHKITKRGQNVTFRCDPISEHNRLYWYRQTLGQGPEFLTYFQNEAQLEKSRLLSDRFSAERPKGSFSTLEIQRTEQGDSAMYLCASSQGQGEDQPQHFGDGTRLSIL.

The chain links TRBV6-4 to TRBJ2-2, with 9 bases fitting TRBD2. Germline V gene data show CDR1 as MRHNA and CDR2 as SNTAGT. J gave up 1 base and V 5 bases, and 5 bases lay outside the gene matches. The CDR3 length is 16 residues. In DNA form, the CDR3 reads TGTGCCAGCAGTATTGGACTAGCGAGGAACACCGGGGAGCTGTTTTTT. It codes for CASSIGLARNTGELFF.

The count of this clone is one. V and J are TRBV7-7 and TRBJ2-5, with TRBD2 identical over 7 bases. Trimming at V came to 8 bases and at J to 6 bases, leaving 9 bases not matched to a gene. The CDR3 loop spans 13 amino acids. Looked up from germline, CDR1 is SSHAT and CDR2 is FNYEAQ (reference sequence). The DNA of the CDR3 is TGTGCCAGCTCCTGGGGGGGAGCGCAGACCCAGTACTTC. Protein product: CASSWGGAQTQYF. The variable domain in full, completed from reference TRBV7-7 and TRBJ2-5, reads GAGVSQSPRYKVTKRGQDVTLRCDPISSHATLYWYQQALGQGPEFLTYFNYEAQPDKSGLPSDRFSAERPEGSISTLTIQRTEQRDSAMYRCASSWGGAQTQYFGPGTRLLVL.

The rearrangement joins TRBV11-2 to TRBJ1-4; 8 nucleotides align to TRBD1. This CDR3 spans 15 amino acids. Germline V CDR1 and CDR2: SGHAT, FQNNGV. Trimming cost V 5 bases and J 5 bases; bases outside gene matches: 7. The CDR3 DNA is TGTGCCAGCAGCCCGACAGGGGACCCCAATGAAAAACTGTTTTTT. Its protein is CASSPTGDPNEKLFF.